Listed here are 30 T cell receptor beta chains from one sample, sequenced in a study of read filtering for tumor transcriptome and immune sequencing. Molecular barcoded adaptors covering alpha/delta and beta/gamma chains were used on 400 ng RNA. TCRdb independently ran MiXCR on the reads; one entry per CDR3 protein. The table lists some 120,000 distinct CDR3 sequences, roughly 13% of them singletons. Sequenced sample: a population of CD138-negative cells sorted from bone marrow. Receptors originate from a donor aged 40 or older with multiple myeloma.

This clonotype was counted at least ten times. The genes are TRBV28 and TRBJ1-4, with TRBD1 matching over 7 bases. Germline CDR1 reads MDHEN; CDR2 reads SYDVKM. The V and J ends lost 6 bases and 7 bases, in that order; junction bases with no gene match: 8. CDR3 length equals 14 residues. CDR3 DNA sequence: TGTGCCAGCAGCAAACAGGGGTTGCGTGAAAAACTGTTTTTT. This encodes CASSKQGLREKLFF. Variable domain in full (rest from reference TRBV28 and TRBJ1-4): DVKVTQSSRYLVKRTGEKVFLECVQDMDHENMFWYRQDPGLGLRLIYFSYDVKMKEKGDIPEGYSVSREKKERFSLILESASTNQTSMYLCASSKQGLREKLFFGSGTQLSVL.

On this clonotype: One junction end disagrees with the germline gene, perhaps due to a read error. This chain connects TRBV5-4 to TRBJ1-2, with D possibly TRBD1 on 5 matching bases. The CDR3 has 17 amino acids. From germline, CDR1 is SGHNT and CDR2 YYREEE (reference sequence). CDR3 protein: CASSLGGGTLANYGYAF. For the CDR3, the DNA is TGTGCCAGCAGCTTGGGTGGGGGAACTCTTGCTAACTATGGCTACGCCTTC.

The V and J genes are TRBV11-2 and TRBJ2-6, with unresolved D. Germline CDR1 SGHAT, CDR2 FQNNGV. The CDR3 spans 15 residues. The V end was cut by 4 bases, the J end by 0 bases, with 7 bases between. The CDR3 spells CASSSQLSGANVLTF. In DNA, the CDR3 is TGTGCCAGCAGCTCACAACTCTCTGGGGCCAACGTCCTGACTTTC.

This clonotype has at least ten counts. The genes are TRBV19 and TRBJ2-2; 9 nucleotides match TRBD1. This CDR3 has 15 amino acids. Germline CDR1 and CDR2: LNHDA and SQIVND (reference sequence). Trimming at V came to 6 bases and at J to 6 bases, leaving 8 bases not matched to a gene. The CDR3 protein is CASRGGTGRSGELFF. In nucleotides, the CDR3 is TGTGCCAGTAGGGGGGGGACAGGGCGATCCGGGGAGCTGTTTTTT. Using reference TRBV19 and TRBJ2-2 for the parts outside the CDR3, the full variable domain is DGGITQSPKYLFRKEGQNVTLSCEQNLNHDAMYWYRQDPGQGLRLIYYSQIVNDFQKGDIAEGYSVSREKKESFPLTVTSAQKNPTAFYLCASRGGTGRSGELFFGEGSRLTVL.

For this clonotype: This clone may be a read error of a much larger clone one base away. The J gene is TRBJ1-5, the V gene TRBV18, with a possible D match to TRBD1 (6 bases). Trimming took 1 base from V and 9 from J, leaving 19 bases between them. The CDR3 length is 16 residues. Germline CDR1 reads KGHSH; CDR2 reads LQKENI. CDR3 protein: CASSPQYTGGLRPQHF. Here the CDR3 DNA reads TGTGCCAGCTCACCACAGTACACGGGGGGCCTTCGGCCCCAGCATTTT.

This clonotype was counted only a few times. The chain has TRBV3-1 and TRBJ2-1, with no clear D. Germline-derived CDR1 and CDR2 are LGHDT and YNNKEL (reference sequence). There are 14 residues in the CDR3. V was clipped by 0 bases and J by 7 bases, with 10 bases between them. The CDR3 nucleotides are TGTGCCAGCAGCCAAGAGAGCGCGCAAAATGAGCAGTTCTTC. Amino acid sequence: CASSQESAQNEQFF.

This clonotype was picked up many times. The CDR3 DNA reads as TGTGCCAGTCGGAGACAGGGGTTAACCGGGGAGCTGTTTTTT. It translates to CASRRQGLTGELFF. The chain employs TRBV7-3 and TRBJ2-2, with TRBD1 identical over 8 bases. Germline CDR1 SGHTA, CDR2 FQGTGA. J gave up 5 bases and V 9 bases, and 8 bases lay outside the gene matches. This CDR3 comprises 14 residues. Supplemented by reference TRBV7-3 and TRBJ2-2, the full variable domain reads GAGVSQTPSNKVTEKGKYVELRCDPISGHTALYWYRQSLGQGPEFLIYFQGTGAADDSGLPNDRFFAVRPEGSVSTLKIQRTERGDSAVYLCASRRQGLTGELFFGEGSRLTVL.

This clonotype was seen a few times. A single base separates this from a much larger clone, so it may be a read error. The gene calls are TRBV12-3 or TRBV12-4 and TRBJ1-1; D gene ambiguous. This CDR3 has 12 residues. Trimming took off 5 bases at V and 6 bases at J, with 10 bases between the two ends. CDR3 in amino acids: CASSLPGAEAFF. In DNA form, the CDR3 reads TGTGCCAGCAGTCTTCCCGGGGCTGAAGCTTTCTTT.

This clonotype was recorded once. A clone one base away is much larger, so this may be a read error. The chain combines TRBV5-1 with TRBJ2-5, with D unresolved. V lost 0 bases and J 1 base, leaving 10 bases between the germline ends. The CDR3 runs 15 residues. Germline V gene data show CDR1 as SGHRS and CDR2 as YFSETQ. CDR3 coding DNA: TGCGCCAGCAGCTTGGATGTGGATCCCCAAGAGACCCAGTACTTC. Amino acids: CASSLDVDPQETQYF.

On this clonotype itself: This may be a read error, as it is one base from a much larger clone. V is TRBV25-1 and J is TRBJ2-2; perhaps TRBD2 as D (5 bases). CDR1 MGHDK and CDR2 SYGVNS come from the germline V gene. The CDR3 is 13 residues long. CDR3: CASRPPGYGKLFF. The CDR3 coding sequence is TGTGCCAGCAGGCCCCCGGGCTACGGGAAGCTGTTTTTT.

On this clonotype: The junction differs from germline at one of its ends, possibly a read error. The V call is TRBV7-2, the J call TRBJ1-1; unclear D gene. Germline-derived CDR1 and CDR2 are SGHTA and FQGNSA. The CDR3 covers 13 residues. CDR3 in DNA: TGTGCCAGCAGCTCAGAGAGGCCGGATGAAACTTTCTTT. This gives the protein CASSSERPDETFF.

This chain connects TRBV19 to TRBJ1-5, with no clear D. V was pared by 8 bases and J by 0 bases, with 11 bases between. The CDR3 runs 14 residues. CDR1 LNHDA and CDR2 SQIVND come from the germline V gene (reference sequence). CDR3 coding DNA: TGTGCCAGTTCCCAGGATAATAGCAATCAGCCCCAGCATTTT. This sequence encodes CASSQDNSNQPQHF.

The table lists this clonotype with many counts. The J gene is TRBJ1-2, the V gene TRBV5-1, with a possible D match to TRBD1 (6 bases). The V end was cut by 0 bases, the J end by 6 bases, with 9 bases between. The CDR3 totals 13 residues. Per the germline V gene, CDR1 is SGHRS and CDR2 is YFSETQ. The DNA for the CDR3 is TGCGCCAGCAGCTTGGGCAGGGGAGATGGCTACACCTTC. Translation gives CASSLGRGDGYTF.

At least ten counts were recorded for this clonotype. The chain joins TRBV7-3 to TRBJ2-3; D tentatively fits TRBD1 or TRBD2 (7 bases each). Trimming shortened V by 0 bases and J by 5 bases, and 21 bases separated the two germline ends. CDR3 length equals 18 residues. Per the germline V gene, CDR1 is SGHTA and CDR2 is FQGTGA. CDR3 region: CASSLTGSETGRVDTQYF. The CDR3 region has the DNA TGTGCCAGCAGCTTAACGGGGTCAGAGACAGGGAGGGTAGATACGCAGTATTTT.

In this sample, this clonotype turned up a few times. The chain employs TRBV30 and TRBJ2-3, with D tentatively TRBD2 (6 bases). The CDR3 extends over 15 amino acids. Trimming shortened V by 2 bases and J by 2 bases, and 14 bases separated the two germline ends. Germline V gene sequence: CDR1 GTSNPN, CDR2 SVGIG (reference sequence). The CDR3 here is CAWSMGASATDTQYF. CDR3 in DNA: TGTGCCTGGAGTATGGGAGCTAGCGCCACAGATACGCAGTATTTT.

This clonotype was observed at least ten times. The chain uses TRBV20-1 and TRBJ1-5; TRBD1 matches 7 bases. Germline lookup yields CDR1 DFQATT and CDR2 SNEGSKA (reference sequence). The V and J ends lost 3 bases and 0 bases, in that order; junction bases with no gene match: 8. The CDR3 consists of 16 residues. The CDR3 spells CSARPPGGYSNQPQHF. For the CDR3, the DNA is TGCAGTGCTAGGCCCCCAGGGGGTTATAGCAATCAGCCCCAGCATTTT.

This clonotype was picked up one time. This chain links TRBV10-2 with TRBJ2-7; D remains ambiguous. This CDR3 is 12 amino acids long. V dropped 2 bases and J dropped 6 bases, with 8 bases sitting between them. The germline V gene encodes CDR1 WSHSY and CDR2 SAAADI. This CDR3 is CASSEAEGEQYF. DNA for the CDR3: TGCGCCAGCAGTGAGGCAGAAGGCGAGCAGTACTTC.

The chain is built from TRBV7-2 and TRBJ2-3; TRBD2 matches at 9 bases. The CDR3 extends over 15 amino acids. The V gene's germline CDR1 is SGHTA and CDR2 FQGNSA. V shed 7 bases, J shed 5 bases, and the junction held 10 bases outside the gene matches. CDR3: CASNRLAGGRDTQYF. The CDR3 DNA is TGTGCCAGCAACCGGTTGGCGGGAGGGAGAGATACGCAGTATTTT.

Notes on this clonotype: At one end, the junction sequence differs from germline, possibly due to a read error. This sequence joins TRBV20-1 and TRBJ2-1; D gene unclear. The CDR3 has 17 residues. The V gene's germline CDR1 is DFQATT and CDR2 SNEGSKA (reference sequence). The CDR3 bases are TGCAGTGCTAGAGACCTGGCGGTAAGCCGCTCCTACGATGAGCAGTTCTTC. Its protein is CSARDLAVSRSYDEQFF.

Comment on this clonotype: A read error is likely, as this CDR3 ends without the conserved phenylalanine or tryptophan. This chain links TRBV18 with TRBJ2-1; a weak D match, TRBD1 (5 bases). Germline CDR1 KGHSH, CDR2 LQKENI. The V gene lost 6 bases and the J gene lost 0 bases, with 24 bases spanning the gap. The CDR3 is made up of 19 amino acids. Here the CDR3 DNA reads TGTGCCAGCTCCCCGGCCCAAAGGGGCCCATCAAGCTCCTACAATGAGCAGTTCCTC. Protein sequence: CASSPAQRGPSSSYNEQFL.

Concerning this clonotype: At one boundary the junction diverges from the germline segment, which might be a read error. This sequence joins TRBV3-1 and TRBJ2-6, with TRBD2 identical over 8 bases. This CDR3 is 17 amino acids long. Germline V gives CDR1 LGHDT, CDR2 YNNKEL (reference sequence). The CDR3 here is CASSQELAGAGASVLTF. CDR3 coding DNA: TGTGCCAGCAGCCAAGAGCTAGCGGGTGCTGGGGCCAGCGTCCTGACTTTC.

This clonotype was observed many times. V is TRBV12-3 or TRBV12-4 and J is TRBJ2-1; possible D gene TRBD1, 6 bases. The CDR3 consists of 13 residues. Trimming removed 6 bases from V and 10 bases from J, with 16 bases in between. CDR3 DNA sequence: TGTGCCAGCAGAGCCACAGGGTTGGGGGAGCAGTTCTTC. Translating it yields CASRATGLGEQFF.

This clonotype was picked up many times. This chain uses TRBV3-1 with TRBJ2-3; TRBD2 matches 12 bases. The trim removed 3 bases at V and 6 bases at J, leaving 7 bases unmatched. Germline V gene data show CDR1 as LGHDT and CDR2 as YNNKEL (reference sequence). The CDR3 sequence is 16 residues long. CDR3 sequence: CASSQETSGGWDTQYF. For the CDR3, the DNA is TGTGCCAGCAGCCAGGAGACTAGCGGGGGCTGGGATACGCAGTATTTT.

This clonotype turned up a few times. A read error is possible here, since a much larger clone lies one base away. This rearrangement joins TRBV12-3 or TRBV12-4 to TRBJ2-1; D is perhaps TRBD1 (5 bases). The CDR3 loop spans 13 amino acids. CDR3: CASRLDNNNGQFF. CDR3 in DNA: TGTGCCAGCAGACTGGACAATAACAATGGGCAGTTCTTC.

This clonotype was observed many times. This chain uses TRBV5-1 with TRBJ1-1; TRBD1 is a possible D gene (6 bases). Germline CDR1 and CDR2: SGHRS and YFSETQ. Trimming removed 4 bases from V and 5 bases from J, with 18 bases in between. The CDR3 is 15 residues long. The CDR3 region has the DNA TGCGCCAGCAGCAACCTTCGGGGGGCTGAGACTGAAGCTTTCTTT. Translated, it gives CASSNLRGAETEAFF.

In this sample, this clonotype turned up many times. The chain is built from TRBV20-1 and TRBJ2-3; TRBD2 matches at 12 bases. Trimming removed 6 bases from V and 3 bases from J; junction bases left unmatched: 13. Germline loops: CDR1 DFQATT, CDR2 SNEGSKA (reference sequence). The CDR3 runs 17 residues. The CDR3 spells CSAMLAGGPVRTDTQYF. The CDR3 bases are TGCAGTGCGATGCTAGCGGGAGGGCCCGTTAGGACAGATACGCAGTATTTT.

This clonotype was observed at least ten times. This CDR3 reads CASSLFPVSTDTQYF. CDR3 sequence (DNA): TGTGCCAGCAGCTTATTCCCAGTTAGCACAGATACGCAGTATTTT. The V and J genes are TRBV7-8 and TRBJ2-3; D ambiguous. The CDR3 is 15 amino acids. Per the germline V gene, CDR1 is SGHVS and CDR2 is FQNEAQ. Trimming took 2 bases from V and 0 from J, leaving 9 bases between them.

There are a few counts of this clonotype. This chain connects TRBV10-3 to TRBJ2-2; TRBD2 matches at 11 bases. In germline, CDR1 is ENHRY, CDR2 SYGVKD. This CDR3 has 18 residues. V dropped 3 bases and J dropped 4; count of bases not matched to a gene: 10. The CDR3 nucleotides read TGTGCCATCAGTGACCCCCGGACTAGCGGGTCCATCACCGGGGAGCTGTTTTTT. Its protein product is CAISDPRTSGSITGELFF.

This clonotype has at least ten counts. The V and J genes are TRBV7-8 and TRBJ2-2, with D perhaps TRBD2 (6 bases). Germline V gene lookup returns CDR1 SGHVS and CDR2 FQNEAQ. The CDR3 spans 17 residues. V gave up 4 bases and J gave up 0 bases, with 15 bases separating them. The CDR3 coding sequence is TGTGCCAGCAGCTCATTTTATGCGGGGTCGAACACCGGGGAGCTGTTTTTT. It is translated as CASSSFYAGSNTGELFF. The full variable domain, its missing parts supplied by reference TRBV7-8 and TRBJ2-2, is GAGVSQSPRYKVAKRGQDVALRCDPISGHVSLFWYQQALGQGPEFLTYFQNEAQLDKSGLPSDRFFAERPEGSVSTLKIQRTQQEDSAVYLCASSSFYAGSNTGELFFGEGSRLTVL.

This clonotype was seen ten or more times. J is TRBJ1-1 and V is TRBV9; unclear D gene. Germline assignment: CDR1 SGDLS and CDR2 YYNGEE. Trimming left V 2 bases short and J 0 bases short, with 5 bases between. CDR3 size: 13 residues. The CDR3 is CASSVSMNTEAFF. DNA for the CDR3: TGTGCCAGCAGCGTTTCCATGAACACTGAAGCTTTCTTT.